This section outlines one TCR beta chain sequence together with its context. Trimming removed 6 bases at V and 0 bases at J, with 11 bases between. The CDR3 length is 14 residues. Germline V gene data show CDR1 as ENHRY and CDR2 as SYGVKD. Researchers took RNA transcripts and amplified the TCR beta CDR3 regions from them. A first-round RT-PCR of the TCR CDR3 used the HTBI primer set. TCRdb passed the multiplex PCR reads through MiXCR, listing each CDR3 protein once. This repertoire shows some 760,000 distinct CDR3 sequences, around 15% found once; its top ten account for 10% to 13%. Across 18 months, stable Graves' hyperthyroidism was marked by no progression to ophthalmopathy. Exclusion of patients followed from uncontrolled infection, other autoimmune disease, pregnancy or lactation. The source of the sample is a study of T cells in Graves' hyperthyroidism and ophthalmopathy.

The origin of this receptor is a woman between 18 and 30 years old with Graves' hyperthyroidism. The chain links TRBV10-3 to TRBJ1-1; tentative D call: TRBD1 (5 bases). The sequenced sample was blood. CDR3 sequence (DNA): TGTGCCATCAGCACCGGGACGCTGAACACTGAAGCTTTCTTT. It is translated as CAISTGTLNTEAFF.